Described below is a single T cell receptor beta chain sequence and its context. The CDR3 runs 14 residues. V shed 2 bases, J shed 7 bases, and the junction held 5 bases outside the gene matches. The germline CDR1 and CDR2 sequences are SSHAT and FNYEAQ (reference sequence). The sample belongs to a study of cytomegalovirus exposure and HLA in healthy donors. PCR primers comprised 60 Vbeta and 13 Jbeta primers. Some clones are missing from TCRdb's copy, which holds only in-frame ones; the method was immunoSEQ multiplex PCR. The sample has 150,000 to 200,000 clones, 65% to 90% seen once. Sequenced sample: PBMCs. The source of this sequence is a woman in her forties or fifties in good health and CMV-seronegative. The V call is TRBV7-7, the J call TRBJ2-7, with 10 positions matching TRBD1. The CDR3 bases are TGTGCCAGCAGCTTAACGGGACAGGGGACGGAGCAGTACTTC. It translates to CASSLTGQGTEQYF.